Shown below are 21 T cell receptor beta chains from a single sample sequenced in a study of vaccination and CD4 T cells after COVID-19. Antigens of these TCRs are unknown. Oncomine TCR Beta short-read sequencing was applied to DNA from cultured CD4+ T cells. TCRdb re-called the PCR reads with MiXCR, one entry per CDR3 protein. This sample has some 25,000 distinct CDR3 sequences, with 64% found just once. Specified treatment: roughly 10-day PBMC culture with coronavirus spike peptide pools or control peptides (ViraFEST assay). Sequencing input: CD4+ T cells from blood, cultured in vitro. Source of these receptors: a human donor who had recovered from COVID-19.

The chain links TRBV25-1 to TRBJ1-2; D is undetermined. CDR3 length equals 11 residues. V lost 6 bases, J lost 6 bases, and 8 bases lay in between. The V gene's germline CDR1 is MGHDK and CDR2 SYGVNS. CDR3 sequence (DNA): TGTGCCAGCAGAAGCCTACATGGCTACACCTTC. As protein: CASRSLHGYTF.

This chain joins TRBV5-4 and TRBJ1-1, with 8 positions matching TRBD1. Germline loops: CDR1 SGHNT, CDR2 YYREEE (reference sequence). J lost 4 bases, V lost 4 bases, and 6 bases had no gene match. The CDR3 length is 14 residues. The chain's CDR3 is CASSLQGAGTEAFF. In nucleotides, the CDR3 is TGTGCCAGCAGCCTTCAGGGGGCGGGCACTGAAGCTTTCTTT.

The gene calls are TRBV7-9 and TRBJ1-2; tentatively, D is TRBD1 (6 bases). This CDR3 is built from 16 residues. Per germline, CDR1 SEHNR and CDR2 FQNEAQ (reference sequence). Trimming took 1 base from V and 8 from J, leaving 20 bases between them. DNA for the CDR3: TGTGCCAGCAGCTTAGGCGGGACCAGGGGCGCGCAGGGCTACACCTTC. This sequence encodes CASSLGGTRGAQGYTF.

The V gene is TRBV4-3, the J gene TRBJ1-2, with 9 bases that match TRBD1. The ends lost 5 bases at V and 0 bases at J; junction bases unmatched: 10. Germline lookup yields CDR1 LGHNA and CDR2 YSLEER. The CDR3 extends over 17 amino acids. CDR3 nucleotide sequence: TGCGCCAGCAGCTATGAGACAGGGGGGCCTTCTAACTATGGCTACACCTTC. This translates into CASSYETGGPSNYGYTF.

The V and J genes are TRBV29-1 and TRBJ1-1; D is unclear. Trimming cost V 3 bases and J 4 bases, with 9 bases left between them. CDR1 is SQVTM and CDR2 is ANQGSEA in the germline V gene. The CDR3 has 12 residues. CDR3 loop: CSVDTGFTEAFF. The CDR3 DNA follows: TGCAGCGTTGATACGGGGTTCACTGAAGCTTTCTTT.

The rearrangement joins TRBV7-2 to TRBJ1-5; D gene ambiguous. CDR3 length equals 13 residues. CDR1 SGHTA and CDR2 FQGNSA come from the germline V gene. V was pared by 3 bases and J by 4 bases, with 7 bases between. CDR3 coding DNA: TGTGCCAGCAGCTTCCAGAAAAATCAGCCCCAGCATTTT. Translating gives CASSFQKNQPQHF. The variable domain in full, with the rest retrieved from reference TRBV7-2 and TRBJ1-5, is GAGVSQSPSNKVTEKGKDVELRCDPISGHTALYWYRQSLGQGLEFLIYFQGNSAPDKSGLPSDRFSAERTGGSVSTLTIQRTQQEDSAVYLCASSFQKNQPQHFGDGTRLSIL.

This clonotype turned up a few times. The chain recombines TRBV20-1 with TRBJ2-3; TRBD2 aligns across 15 bases. Germline CDR1 reads DFQATT; CDR2 reads SNEGSKA (reference sequence). V lost 5 bases, J lost 6 bases, and 3 bases stayed unmatched. The CDR3 loop spans 14 amino acids. CDR3 DNA sequence: TGCAGTGCTCTTGGACTAGCGGGAGGGGATACGCAGTATTTT. The encoded protein is CSALGLAGGDTQYF.

A few counts support this clonotype. The chain uses TRBV27 and TRBJ1-5; 8 positions agree with TRBD1. J was trimmed by 2 bases and V by 0 bases; bases with no gene match: 6. This CDR3 region has 17 residues. In germline, CDR1 is MNHEY, CDR2 SMNVEV (reference sequence). In nucleotides, the CDR3 is TGTGCCAGCAGTTTATCCCGGACAGGGACAGGCAATCAGCCCCAGCATTTT. Its translation is CASSLSRTGTGNQPQHF.

With respect to this clonotype: At one end the junction does not follow the germline gene, possibly because of a read error. The chain employs TRBV5-3 and TRBJ2-7; TRBD1 matches at 8 bases. TRBV5-3 is reported as an ORF; its role is uncertain. The CDR3 covers 14 residues. The CDR3 region has the DNA TGTGCCAGCAGCTTGTACAGGGGGACCTACGAGCAGTACTTC. Protein sequence: CASSLYRGTYEQYF.

This clonotype was recorded a few times. The rearrangement links TRBV20-1 to TRBJ1-5, with 12 bases aligning to TRBD1. CDR1 is DFQATT and CDR2 is SNEGSKA in the germline V gene (reference sequence). This CDR3 has 15 amino acids. V dropped 5 bases and J dropped 7; count of bases not matched to a gene: 9. The CDR3 sequence: CSAGRGQGARQPQHF. CDR3 coding DNA: TGCAGTGCTGGCCGGGGACAGGGGGCTCGACAGCCCCAGCATTTT.

This clonotype was detected once. V gene TRBV28 combines with J gene TRBJ2-5; D not resolved. This CDR3 has 12 amino acids. Looked up from germline, CDR1 is MDHEN and CDR2 is SYDVKM. V gave up 2 bases and J gave up 5 bases, with 6 bases separating them. The CDR3 here is CASSLPWETQYF. In DNA, the CDR3 is TGTGCCAGCAGTTTACCGTGGGAGACCCAGTACTTC.

This rearrangement joins TRBV6-2 or TRBV6-3 to TRBJ1-2; the D is unclear. V was clipped by 0 bases and J by 4 bases, with 9 bases between them. Germline V gene data show CDR1 as MNHEY and CDR2 as SVGEGT. The CDR3 is 14 residues long. The CDR3 here is CASSYSGGSYGYTF. The CDR3 nucleotides read TGTGCCAGCAGTTACTCGGGCGGTTCCTATGGCTACACCTTC.

This clonotype was observed a few times. This chain uses TRBV15 with TRBJ2-7; the match to TRBD2 covers 7 bases. Unmatched junction bases numbered 8, after V lost 0 bases and J lost 3 bases. Germline lookup yields CDR1 LNHNV and CDR2 YYDKDF (reference sequence). This CDR3 is 16 amino acids long. The CDR3 DNA is TGTGCCACCAGCAGAGATAGGGGCGGGGGTCACTACGAGCAGTACTTC. It specifies CATSRDRGGGHYEQYF.

The chain recombines TRBV27 with TRBJ1-1, with 8 bases fitting TRBD1. The V gene end was trimmed by 4 bases and the J gene end by 2 bases; junction bases not matched to a gene: 6. Germline lookup yields CDR1 MNHEY and CDR2 SMNVEV (reference sequence). The CDR3 consists of 15 residues. The CDR3 sequence is CASSSRQGSNTEAFF. CDR3 DNA sequence: TGTGCCAGCAGTTCCCGACAGGGGTCCAACACTGAAGCTTTCTTT.

The chain employs TRBV7-9 and TRBJ2-1, with 7 nucleotides matching TRBD2. Germline CDR1 reads SEHNR; CDR2 reads FQNEAQ (reference sequence). The V segment lost 3 bases and the J segment 2 bases; nucleotides outside the gene matches: 4. This CDR3 comprises 15 residues. The CDR3 reads CASSFSGLTYNEQFF. Here the CDR3 DNA reads TGTGCCAGCAGCTTTAGCGGGCTTACCTACAATGAGCAGTTCTTC.

V is TRBV28 and J is TRBJ1-5; D is unclear. Germline V gene data show CDR1 as MDHEN and CDR2 as SYDVKM. With 6 bases removed from V and 7 bases from J, the gap between germline ends came to 13 bases. This CDR3 has 13 amino acids. This CDR3 reads CASSYRGGQPQHF. In nucleotides, the CDR3 is TGTGCCAGCAGCTATCGGGGAGGGCAGCCCCAGCATTTT. Together with reference TRBV28 and TRBJ1-5, the CDR3 gives the full variable domain: DVKVTQSSRYLVKRTGEKVFLECVQDMDHENMFWYRQDPGLGLRLIYFSYDVKMKEKGDIPEGYSVSREKKERFSLILESASTNQTSMYLCASSYRGGQPQHFGDGTRLSIL.

This clonotype has just a few counts. The gene calls are TRBV7-2 and TRBJ1-1, with D unresolved. The CDR3 extends over 16 amino acids. The germline gives CDR1 SGHTA, CDR2 FQGNSA. V lost 1 base, J lost 0 bases, and 12 bases lay in between. CDR3 nucleotide sequence: TGTGCCAGCAGCTTAGGGGCCTCGCCGATGAACACTGAAGCTTTCTTT. Protein product: CASSLGASPMNTEAFF.

CDR3 loop: CASDKLNYGYTF. CDR3 coding DNA: TGTGCCAGCGATAAGCTTAACTATGGCTACACCTTC. The rearrangement links TRBV2 to TRBJ1-2; no clear D gene. The V end was cut by 8 bases, the J end by 1 base, with 8 bases between. Per the germline V gene, CDR1 is SNHLY and CDR2 is FYNNEI. The CDR3 is 12 amino acids.

The V call is TRBV20-1, the J call TRBJ2-3, with D perhaps matching TRBD2 (5 bases). Germline-derived CDR1 and CDR2 are DFQATT and SNEGSKA (reference sequence). The V gene lost 0 bases and the J gene lost 9 bases, with 19 bases spanning the gap. This CDR3 region has 15 residues. Here the CDR3 reads CSARDSSRPLGTQYF. CDR3 DNA sequence: TGCAGTGCTAGAGATTCTAGCCGGCCCCTCGGCACGCAGTATTTT.

This clonotype was picked up a small number of times. The rearrangement joins TRBV7-9 to TRBJ1-2, with D unclear. This CDR3 contains 14 residues. Trimming shortened V by 2 bases and J by 3 bases, and 10 bases separated the two germline ends. Germline lookup yields CDR1 SEHNR and CDR2 FQNEAQ (reference sequence). The CDR3 region has the DNA TGTGCCAGCAGCTTAAACAGCTTACACTATGGCTACACCTTC. As protein: CASSLNSLHYGYTF.

V is TRBV20-1 and J is TRBJ2-2; D is unresolved. There are 13 residues in the CDR3. Germline CDR1 is DFQATT and CDR2 is SNEGSKA (reference sequence). Trimming removed 3 bases from V and 4 bases from J, with 9 bases in between. The CDR3, as DNA: TGCAGTGCTAGTGGTCAGATCACCGGGGAGCTGTTTTTT. Its translation: CSASGQITGELFF.